This T cell receptor delta chain is drawn from a study of γδ T cells in repeated Plasmodium falciparum infection. Looking at the study overall: Four controlled malaria infections with P. falciparum NF54 spanned around 660 days. Timepoints: baseline, immediately before selected infections, and 21 days after every infection. Malian repertoires were sampled cross-sectionally without transmission and longitudinally through febrile malaria. Study conclusions and caveats: Malian children's Vdelta2-negative repertoires appeared more expanded and less diverse than Australians'.

Losses at the gene ends were 5 bases for V and 8 bases for J; bases not matched to a gene: 11. This CDR3 contains 14 residues. Germline CDR1 TSWWSYY, CDR2 QGS. Vgamma9/Vdelta2+ and Vdelta2-negative gammadelta T cells were flow-sorted from PBMC for bulk sequencing. TCRdb re-processed the multiplex PCR reads using CATT. The sample carries 80,000 to 95,000 delta-chain clones, 1.4% recorded once. This clone was observed many times. Its antigen is unidentified. This receptor was identified in a pool of human donors (malaria-infected and uninfected, not separated). The genes are TRDV1 and TRDJ1, with 7 bases aligning to TRDD3. Input material: gamma-delta T cells from blood. The CDR3 DNA reads TGTGCTCTTGGGAAGACTAAGGGGGATGGAAAACTCATCTTT. It translates to CALGKTKGDGKLIF.